The T cell receptor beta chain under discussion was sequenced for a study of identical twins (dated by TCRdb to the mid-2010s). Regarding the research as a whole: To test whether fetal clonotypes persist, the study used deep sequencing on TCR alpha and beta repertoires from monozygotic twins, unrelated adults of various ages, and cord blood. To rule out contamination, replicate twin experiments were performed at different times with different library preparation protocols.

All donors were healthy Caucasians. Using Miltenyi CD45RO+ enrichment and human naive T-cell isolation kits, memory (CD45RO+) and naive T cells were isolated from PBMC. Many counts were recorded for this clonotype. Which antigen it targets is not known. Per-base quality was not reported, and no clone a single base away is much larger than it. V is cut by 4 bases and J by 2 bases, and the space between the germline ends is 18 bases. The CDR3 spans 16 residues, from the cysteine through the phenylalanine. The only DNA kept is the CDR3, 48 bases in frame from the first base. As encoded in the germline V gene, CDR1 is SGHRS while CDR2 is YFSETQ. Results and caveats for the whole study, not just this receptor: Fewer insertions were carried by abundant cord blood beta clonotypes, a similar but weaker trend appeared in young adult naive repertoires, and no such trend appeared in memory repertoires. Zero-insertion analyses could be partly confounded by invariant T cells such as MAIT and iNKT, though diverse VJ usage argued against such confounding for most clonotypes. Out-of-frame TCR alpha sequences shared between twins showed an excess of low generation-probability sequences compared with coincidental sharing between unrelated individuals. Because the same donors could not be followed over many years, conclusions were based on cross-sectional statistical analysis. In monozygotic twins, out-of-frame TCR alpha sharing was systematically underestimated by recombination models, although the models agreed with sharing between unrelated individuals. In beta out-of-frame sequences, excess twin sharing was weaker, because having fewer shared sequences lowered the signal-to-noise ratio.

Library preparation was by 5' RACE. The run used an Illumina HiSeq 2000. Template switching added a universal primer binding site, and the final cDNA carried a unique molecular identifier that allowed TCR cDNA molecules to be counted accurately. Specific primers in the conserved constant-segment region were used to synthesize first-strand cDNA for TCR alpha and beta chains. To control for contamination, each cDNA library was double barcoded with a SMART-Mk sample barcode plus Illumina barcodes. Two successive PCR steps introduced TruSeq adapter sequences along with Illumina sample barcodes. Sequencing of the TCR alpha and beta cDNA libraries was done on the Illumina HiSeq platform using custom primers. In the source study's methods: Raw reads were processed with MiGEC to extract unique molecular identifiers, and MiXCR was used to determine CDR3 positions. Recombination models were inferred per individual with the repgenHMM and IGoR tools using an EM algorithm. Shared clonotypes were analyzed with the tcR package in R, and sharing was normalized by the product of cloneset sizes. To study raw recombination without the effects of thymic and clonal selection, out-of-frame nonproductive sequences were analyzed. The public reads were reprocessed in TCRdb via fastp at Q25 and MiXCR, keeping in-frame beta chains. Each record represents a unique CDR3 protein, reported with the most common genes and DNA among its rows. Here the V and J calls rest on TCRdb's processing, not on the authors' analysis. The sample table lists around 95,000 distinct CDR3 sequences, around 5.5% of them with a count of one. The ten top clones hold roughly 12% of the sample.

This TCR was recovered from a woman in her forties or fifties in good health. Recombination linked TRBV5-1 to TRBJ1-1; no D gene is confidently identified. Material for sequencing was memory T cells sorted from blood. In the paper's terms, the cell subset or site label means: CD45RO+ enriched T cells. The CDR3 sequence is CASSPESGATNTEAFF. The nucleotides are TGCGCCAGCAGCCCGGAATCGGGAGCAACTAACACTGAAGCTTTCTTT.